These T cell receptor beta chains were read from a single sample in a study of vaccination and CD4 T cells after COVID-19. Their recognized antigens are unknown. TCRdb processed the PCR reads anew with MiXCR; each CDR3 protein has one entry. Of fewer than 20,000 distinct CDR3 sequences listed, about 70% are singletons. Sequenced input: CD4+ T cells from blood, cultured in vitro. These TCRs come from a human donor who had recovered from COVID-19. Both conserved end residues are part of each CDR3. The D gene is left open where the match is weak. Expanded clones are given a class, and other clones once, few, many or no size at all.

V gene,J gene,clone size,D gene,CDR3 DNA,CDR3 protein
TRBV6-4,TRBJ1-2,few,NA,TGTGCCAGCAGCCCCCAGGGAGGCTATGGCTACACCTTC,CASSPQGGYGYTF
TRBV6-1,TRBJ2-1,NA,TRBD1,TGTGCCAGCAAGCCGGGACAGGGGGCCCATGAGCAGTTCTTC,CASKPGQGAHEQFF
TRBV5-1,TRBJ1-5,NA,NA,TGCGCCAGCAGCTTAGGAGGGCCGGGTAATCAGCCCCAGCATTTT,CASSLGGPGNQPQHF
TRBV7-9,TRBJ2-5,NA,NA,TGTGCCAGCAGCTTCTCGGAGACCCAGTACTTC,CASSFSETQYF
TRBV27,TRBJ2-4,NA,NA,TGTGCCAGCTCGTTCGACAGTTCCCCATTCAAGTACTTC,CASSFDSSPFKYF
TRBV5-1,TRBJ1-1,NA,NA,TGCGCCAGCAGCTCGAGCGGCACTGAAGCTTTCTTT,CASSSSGTEAFF
TRBV7-2,TRBJ1-2,few,NA,TGTGCCAGCAGCTTAGATCAGGGCCTCGGCTACACCTTC,CASSLDQGLGYTF
TRBV6-5,TRBJ1-3,once,NA,TGTGCCAGCAGTTATTTTAGCGGAAACACCATATATTTT,CASSYFSGNTIYF
TRBV18,TRBJ2-7,NA,NA,TGTGCCAGCTCCCCCCTGGGCAACGAGCAGTACTTC,CASSPLGNEQYF
TRBV6-5,TRBJ2-3,NA,NA,TGTGCCAGCAGTTACATAGTGGTGGAGGGGACAGATACGCAGTATTTT,CASSYIVVEGTDTQYF
TRBV6-2/TRBV6-3,TRBJ1-2,NA,TRBD1,TGTGCCAGCTGCGGACAGGAGAACTATGGCTACACCTTC,CASCGQENYGYTF
TRBV7-6,TRBJ2-5,NA,TRBD2,TGTGCTAGCAGCCCAAGCGGGAGACAAGAGACCCAGTACTTC,CASSPSGRQETQYF
TRBV7-8,TRBJ2-3,NA,NA,TGTGCCAGCAGCTTAGCGTCGGATACGCAGTATTTT,CASSLASDTQYF
TRBV19,TRBJ1-2,NA,TRBD1,TGTGCCAGTAGTGATTCCTACAGGGGAAGCGGGGGCTACACCTTC,CASSDSYRGSGGYTF
TRBV6-2/TRBV6-3,TRBJ1-2,NA,NA,TGTGCCAGCAGTATCCTCGGGGGTTACACCTTC,CASSILGGYTF
TRBV6-1,TRBJ1-6,NA,NA,TGTGCCAGCTTCGGGGAGTTTGGGAGCTCCTATAATTCACCCCTCCACTTT,CASFGEFGSSYNSPLHF
TRBV10-1,TRBJ2-7,NA,NA,TGCGCCAACTTATGCCATCTAACTAATGAAACCTACGAGCAGTACTTC,CANLCHLTNETYEQYF
TRBV20-1,TRBJ2-7,NA,TRBD2,TGCAGTGCTAGAGGTTCTAGCGGGGGCGCCTACGAGCAGTACTTC,CSARGSSGGAYEQYF
TRBV24-1,TRBJ1-2,NA,NA,TGTGCCACCAGCGAACAGGGACGAGATTCGGGCTACACCTTC,CATSEQGRDSGYTF
TRBV6-1,TRBJ1-1,few,TRBD1,TGTGCCAGCAGTGAACTTTCGGGACAGGGTGGTGAAGCTTTCTTT,CASSELSGQGGEAFF
TRBV7-9,TRBJ2-3,few,NA,TGTGCCAGCAGCATCACGGGGAGACTAAGTTCAGATACGCAGTATTTT,CASSITGRLSSDTQYF
TRBV11-2,TRBJ2-5,NA,TRBD2,TGTGCCAGCAGCCCTACCGGGACTAGTTTAGCCCAGTACTTC,CASSPTGTSLAQYF
TRBV6-5,TRBJ2-7,NA,TRBD2,TGTGCCAGCAGTTTAGGATCGGGGAGTAGCGGGAGGCGGGAGCAGTACTTC,CASSLGSGSSGRREQYF
TRBV6-1,TRBJ2-5,few,NA,TGTGCCAGCAGCCCCATACAGGCTCCGAGGAGTCAAGAGACCCAGTACTTC,CASSPIQAPRSQETQYF
TRBV6-5,TRBJ2-5,NA,NA,TGTGCCAGCAGTTACGGTGGGCGGTACCAAGAGACCCAGTACTTC,CASSYGGRYQETQYF
TRBV6-1,TRBJ2-2,NA,TRBD1,TGTGCCAGCAGTAGGGACAGGGAAACCGGGGAGCTGTTTTTT,CASSRDRETGELFF
TRBV20-1,TRBJ1-2,NA,TRBD1,TGCAGTGCTAGAGAGGACAGGGGTTACTATGGCTACACCTTC,CSAREDRGYYGYTF
TRBV5-1,TRBJ2-5,once,TRBD2,TGCGCCAGCAGCTTACTACCTTTGACTAGCGGACAAGAGACCCAGTACTTC,CASSLLPLTSGQETQYF
TRBV7-6,TRBJ2-1,NA,TRBD2,TGTGCCAGCAGCTTAATTTCGGGGGGAGGGCTAGACAATGAGCAGTTCTTC,CASSLISGGGLDNEQFF
TRBV9,TRBJ2-4,NA,NA,TGTGCCAGCAGCGTAGAGAGCAGCAAAAACATTCAGTACTTC,CASSVESSKNIQYF
TRBV6-1,TRBJ1-4,few,TRBD1,TGTGCCAGCATAGTGGGACAGGTAGACGAAAAACTGTTTTTT,CASIVGQVDEKLFF
TRBV20-1,TRBJ2-3,NA,TRBD2,TGCAGTGCCCCGGGACTAGCGGGAGGGGCTGCGACAGATACGCAGTATTTT,CSAPGLAGGAATDTQYF
TRBV27,TRBJ1-2,NA,TRBD1,TGTGCCAGCAAGGAAGGGGGCAGGGGCTATGGCTACACCTTC,CASKEGGRGYGYTF
TRBV27,TRBJ1-6,once,NA,TGTGCCAGCAGTTTGTCGAGCTCCTATAATTCACCCCTCCACTTT,CASSLSSSYNSPLHF
TRBV6-2/TRBV6-3,TRBJ1-2,NA,TRBD1,TGTGCGACAGGGGAGCAGGGCTATGGCTACACCTTC,CATGEQGYGYTF
TRBV19,TRBJ2-1,NA,TRBD2,TGTGCCAGCACAATACTAGCGGGAGTCTACAATGAGCAGTTCTTC,CASTILAGVYNEQFF
TRBV2,TRBJ2-1,NA,TRBD2,TGTGCCAGCAGTGAAAGGGTAGCGGGCCTCTACAATGAGCAGTTCTTC,CASSERVAGLYNEQFF
TRBV7-2,TRBJ1-4,NA,NA,TGTGCCAGCAGCTTAGTTGGGGAAAAACTGTTTTTT,CASSLVGEKLFF
TRBV20-1,TRBJ1-5,few,NA,TGCAGTGCTCAGAAGGGGGTAGGTCAGCCCCAGCATTTT,CSAQKGVGQPQHF
TRBV6-1,TRBJ1-1,few,TRBD1,TGTGCCAGCAGGCGAGCCGGGACAGAACCGACCGGGGCTTTCTTT,CASRRAGTEPTGAFF
TRBV27,TRBJ1-2,few,NA,TGTGCCACTGGGGAGCGTCAGAACTATGGCTACACCTTC,CATGERQNYGYTF
TRBV24-1,TRBJ2-3,few,NA,TGTGCCACCTCACGGGGCAGGACAACAGATACGCAGTATTTT,CATSRGRTTDTQYF
TRBV21-1,TRBJ2-1,once,NA,TGTGCCAGCAGCAAAGAAGGGCCCTTCTGGATCAATGAGCAGTTCTTC,CASSKEGPFWINEQFF
TRBV7-2,TRBJ1-5,NA,NA,TGTGCCAGCAGACAGGGTTCAGGGCAGCCCCAGCATTTT,CASRQGSGQPQHF
TRBV7-2,TRBJ1-5,NA,NA,TGTGCCAGCAGCTTAGTCGTAGGTAGCAATCAGCCCCAGCATTTT,CASSLVVGSNQPQHF
TRBV27,TRBJ2-7,once,TRBD1,TGTGCCAGCAGTCCCCGGACAGGGTCTTCCTACGAGCAGTACTTC,CASSPRTGSSYEQYF
TRBV7-9,TRBJ2-5,NA,TRBD2,TGTGCCAGCAGCTTATTACTAGCGGGAGCGATCCAGAAGGAGACCCAGTACTTC,CASSLLLAGAIQKETQYF
TRBV6-2/TRBV6-3,TRBJ1-5,NA,NA,TGTGCCAGCAACCGCAGCAACAGGAATCAGCCCCAGCATTTT,CASNRSNRNQPQHF
TRBV28,TRBJ1-1,NA,NA,TGTGCCAGCGGGGAAGCTTTCTTT,CASGEAFF
TRBV20-1,TRBJ1-2,NA,NA,TGCAGTGCTAGATCGGGACTCCAAACCCGCTATGGCTACACCTTC,CSARSGLQTRYGYTF
TRBV10-3,TRBJ2-5,NA,TRBD2,TGTGCCATCAGGGGACGGGAGGGTGAGACCCAGTACTTC,CAIRGREGETQYF
TRBV21-1,TRBJ1-2,few,NA,TGTGCCAGCAGCAAGGATTCTCGAAATTCGGGCTACACCTTC,CASSKDSRNSGYTF
TRBV7-2,TRBJ2-7,NA,NA,TGTGCCAGCAGCTTAGCGCGGGACAGGGGGCAATCCCCACCGGGACTAGCGGTGTACGAGCAGTACTTC,CASSLARDRGQSPPGLAVYEQYF
TRBV6-2/TRBV6-3,TRBJ1-5,NA,TRBD1,TGTGCCAGCAGTTCCAGGGGGGTGGATGCGAATCAGCCCCAGCATTTT,CASSSRGVDANQPQHF
TRBV6-2/TRBV6-3,TRBJ2-7,once,NA,TGTGCCAGCAGTTCGAACAACAGGATTCCCTACGAGCAGTACTTC,CASSSNNRIPYEQYF